The rows below give T cell receptor beta chains drawn from one sample of a study of blood T cell repertoires in COVID-19. This table comes from immunoSEQ multiplex PCR, and its TCRdb copy is limited to in-frame clones, with some not included. Altogether about 180,000 clones are present, approximately 83% being singletons, with the ten largest covering about 10%. Sequencing used peripheral blood. These receptors all stem from a human donor with active or convalescent COVID-19. The donor label of this sample is uncertain. The CDR3 runs from the conserved cysteine through the conserved F or W. A D gene is named only where the DNA matches it firmly. Clone size is given for some rows only: seen once, a few or many times, or a class if the clone is expanded.

v_call	j_call	d_call	clone_size	cdr3_aa	cdr3_nt
TRBV27	TRBJ1-2	TRBD1	-	CASSFRQGGGYTF	TGTGCCAGCAGTTTTCGACAGGGTGGAGGCTACACCTTC
TRBV13	TRBJ2-1	TRBD2	-	CASKGSGGFQNHNEQFF	TGTGCCAGCAAGGGGAGCGGGGGGTTCCAAAACCACAATGAGCAGTTCTTC
TRBV4-3	TRBJ1-2	-	-	CASSQGGGQGKDYGYTF	TGCGCCAGCAGCCAGGGAGGGGGGCAGGGGAAGGACTATGGCTACACCTTC
TRBV27	TRBJ1-4	TRBD1	-	CASSLPRGLANEKLFF	TGTGCCAGCAGTTTACCCAGGGGGCTAGCTAATGAAAAACTGTTTTTT
TRBV5-6	TRBJ2-3	TRBD2	once	CASSPLAGGREDTQYF	TGTGCCAGCAGCCCCTTAGCGGGGGGGCGGGAAGATACGCAGTATTTT
TRBV4-3	TRBJ2-3	-	-	CASSQSLAGITDTQYF	TGCGCCAGCAGCCAAAGTCTCGCGGGGATCACAGATACGCAGTATTTT
TRBV7-2	TRBJ2-4	TRBD2	-	CASSFGLAGGSTRNIQYF	TGTGCCAGCAGCTTCGGACTAGCGGGAGGGTCCACTAGGAACATTCAGTACTTC
TRBV4-1	TRBJ1-3	-	-	CASRWRGTNTIYF	TGCGCCAGCAGATGGCGGGGGACAAACACCATATATTTT
TRBV2	TRBJ1-2	-	-	CASSEIGANYGYTF	TGTGCCAGCAGTGAGATAGGGGCCAACTATGGCTACACCTTC
TRBV5-4	TRBJ2-7	TRBD2	-	CASSFPSGGASSYEQYF	TGTGCCAGCAGCTTCCCCTCCGGGGGGGCGAGCTCCTACGAGCAGTACTTC
TRBV2	TRBJ2-3	-	-	CASSEIQGGRQYF	TGTGCCAGCAGTGAAATCCAGGGGGGAAGGCAGTATTTT
TRBV9	TRBJ1-2	TRBD1	-	CASSLVDRVRNYGYTF	TGTGCCAGCAGCCTAGTTGACAGGGTGAGAAACTATGGCTACACCTTC
TRBV6-6	TRBJ2-7	-	-	CASRRPSSYEQYF	TGTGCCAGTCGGAGACCAAGCTCCTACGAGCAGTACTTC
TRBV7-8	TRBJ2-1	-	-	CASSLAGSNDEQFF	TGTGCCAGCAGCTTAGCGGGGAGTAACGATGAGCAGTTCTTC
TRBV7-9	TRBJ2-2	-	-	CASTLAGVTGELFF	TGTGCCAGCACGCTCGCAGGGGTCACCGGGGAGCTGTTTTTT
TRBV7-9	TRBJ2-7	TRBD1	-	CASSTTGQGAYEQYF	TGTGCCAGCAGCACCACCGGACAGGGGGCCTACGAGCAGTACTTC
TRBV4-2	TRBJ2-5	-	-	CASSQANPGTFTKGETQYF	TGTGCCAGCAGCCAGGCGAATCCCGGGACTTTTACCAAGGGAGAGACCCAGTACTTC
TRBV30	TRBJ1-4	TRBD1	few	CAWTDRVGEKLFF	TGTGCCTGGACGGACAGGGTAGGAGAAAAACTGTTTTTT
TRBV7-3	TRBJ2-3	-	-	CASSPGLSTDTQYF	TGTGCCAGCAGCCCGGGACTCTCCACAGATACGCAGTATTTT
TRBV5-4	TRBJ2-3	TRBD1	-	CASSLGDRSTDTQYF	TGTGCCAGCAGCTTGGGGGACAGGAGCACAGATACGCAGTATTTT
TRBV29-1	TRBJ2-7	TRBD1	-	CSVKTGLGQYF	TGCAGCGTAAAGACAGGGTTGGGGCAGTACTTC
TRBV5-6	TRBJ2-5	-	-	CASSPRWAKETQYF	TGTGCCAGCAGCCCCAGGTGGGCAAAAGAGACCCAGTACTTC
TRBV2	TRBJ1-2	-	-	CASRGPGYGYTF	TGTGCCAGCAGGGGGCCGGGCTATGGCTACACCTTC
TRBV3-1/TRBV3-2	TRBJ2-7	-	-	CASSRLSSTYEQYF	TGTGCCAGCAGCCGCCTGAGTTCCACCTACGAGCAGTACTTC
TRBV27	TRBJ2-2	TRBD1	-	CASSAGQGFRAGELFF	TGTGCCAGCAGTGCCGGACAGGGGTTTAGGGCCGGGGAGCTGTTTTTT
TRBV29-1	TRBJ2-7	TRBD1	once	CSVGTVRGYEQYF	TGCAGCGTAGGGACAGTACGGGGCTACGAGCAGTACTTC
TRBV11-2	TRBJ2-3	TRBD2	once	CASSLVAGGLVNTQYF	TGTGCCAGCAGCTTAGTGGCGGGGGGCCTTGTGAACACGCAGTATTTT
TRBV7-9	TRBJ2-1	TRBD2	-	CASSLIGLAGLGNEQFF	TGTGCCAGCAGCTTAATAGGACTAGCGGGACTGGGGAATGAGCAGTTCTTC
TRBV10-3	TRBJ2-6	TRBD1	-	CAIGTGSSGANVLTF	TGTGCCATCGGGACAGGGAGCTCTGGGGCCAACGTCCTGACTTTC
TRBV11-3	TRBJ1-2	TRBD1	-	CASSQTGKLNYGYTF	TGTGCCAGCAGCCAGACAGGGAAATTAAACTATGGCTACACCTTC
TRBV19	TRBJ2-7	-	-	CASSIVPGGPYEQYF	TGTGCCAGTAGTATAGTGCCAGGGGGGCCCTACGAGCAGTACTTC
TRBV12-3/TRBV12-4	TRBJ2-7	-	-	CASSLEGSYEQYF	TGTGCCAGCAGTTTGGAGGGTTCCTACGAGCAGTACTTC
TRBV11-2	TRBJ2-5	-	-	CASSIIERETQYF	TGTGCCAGCAGCATTATAGAGAGGGAGACCCAGTACTTC
TRBV11-2	TRBJ2-5	TRBD2	-	CASSARTSGEETQYF	TGTGCCAGCAGCGCGAGGACTAGCGGGGAAGAGACCCAGTACTTC
TRBV5-4	TRBJ2-1	TRBD2	-	CASSPLVWGGDEQFF	TGTGCCAGCAGCCCTCTTGTCTGGGGGGGAGATGAGCAGTTCTTC
TRBV6-5	TRBJ2-3	-	-	CASKAGIFTDTQYF	TGTGCCAGCAAGGCGGGGATCTTCACAGATACGCAGTATTTT
TRBV18	TRBJ1-1	-	-	CASSPTRGGTEAFF	TGTGCCAGCTCACCAACGAGGGGGGGGACTGAAGCTTTCTTT
TRBV18	TRBJ2-7	TRBD1	-	CASSPPSQGAYEQYF	TGTGCCAGCTCACCACCGAGCCAGGGGGCTTACGAGCAGTACTTC
TRBV18	TRBJ1-3	-	-	CASSPGVGGNTIYF	TGTGCCAGCTCACCCGGGGTTGGTGGAAACACCATATATTTT
TRBV5-6	TRBJ1-2	-	-	CASSPSEGRGDYGYTF	TGTGCCAGCAGCCCGTCAGAGGGCAGGGGCGACTATGGCTACACCTTC
TRBV19	TRBJ2-5	-	few	CASSIGQQETQYF	TGTGCCAGTAGTATTGGTCAGCAAGAGACCCAGTACTTC
TRBV2	TRBJ1-1	TRBD1	few	CASRGTGGRSTEAFF	TGTGCCAGCAGGGGGACAGGGGGCCGTAGCACTGAAGCTTTCTTT
TRBV12-3/TRBV12-4	TRBJ2-2	-	-	CASSSGVPGELFF	TGTGCCAGCAGCTCAGGGGTTCCCGGGGAGCTGTTTTTT
TRBV30	TRBJ1-1	TRBD1	-	CAWSVQGVIRWENTEAFF	TGTGCCTGGAGTGTACAGGGGGTGATTAGATGGGAGAACACTGAAGCTTTCTTT
TRBV6-5	TRBJ1-2	TRBD1	few	CASSPRTGLGYTF	TGTGCCAGCAGTCCCCGGACAGGGTTGGGCTACACCTTC
TRBV3-1/TRBV3-2	TRBJ2-5	-	-	CASSILGAGETQYF	TGTGCCAGCAGCATTCTTGGGGCGGGGGAGACCCAGTACTTC
TRBV18	TRBJ1-4	-	-	CASSPPGARSEKLFF	TGTGCCAGCTCACCACCGGGAGCAAGAAGTGAAAAACTGTTTTTT
TRBV9	TRBJ2-2	-	-	CASSVVQGRGELFF	TGTGCCAGCAGCGTAGTACAGGGTCGCGGGGAGCTGTTTTTT
TRBV4-2	TRBJ2-3	-	-	CASSHPAGRPDTQYF	TGTGCCAGCAGCCACCCTGCAGGGAGGCCAGATACGCAGTATTTT
TRBV27	TRBJ2-3	TRBD2	-	CASGLAGAKSDTQYF	TGTGCCAGCGGACTAGCGGGAGCGAAATCAGATACGCAGTATTTT
TRBV7-9	TRBJ2-7	-	-	CASSRGATSYEQYF	TGTGCCAGCAGCCGGGGGGCTACTTCCTACGAGCAGTACTTC
TRBV5-1	TRBJ2-7	TRBD1	-	CASRRTGTYEQYF	TGCGCCAGCCGCAGGACAGGGACCTACGAGCAGTACTTC
TRBV7-2	TRBJ1-5	-	-	CASSLVQNQPQHF	TGTGCCAGCAGCTTAGTCCAGAATCAGCCCCAGCATTTT
TRBV19	TRBJ1-5	-	-	CASDTAGNQPQHF	TGTGCCAGTGATACCGCAGGCAATCAGCCCCAGCATTTT